This section outlines one TCR beta chain sequence together with its context. The antigen it binds to is not known. Per-base qualities were not stored, and no clone one base away is much larger. Participants in the prospective study were enrolled through a virtual design, were aged roughly 18 to 90 years, and lived in approximately 25 United States geographic areas. In the prospective study, participants were assigned to cohorts based on the clinical history participants reported in a screening survey and a study questionnaire. Recovered participants in ImmuneRACE Cohort 3 were defined by two consecutive negative NP/OP PCR tests, clearance by a healthcare professional, or resolution of symptoms. In the prospective study, whole blood, serum and a nasopharyngeal or oropharyngeal swab were collected from each participant by mobile phlebotomists. Participants in the prospective study had the option to provide additional blood draws and questionnaires over a roughly two-month period. Before DNA extraction, blood samples from the prospective study were shipped at room temperature or frozen.

This sample was included in a study of blood T cell repertoires in COVID-19 (TCRdb year 2020). For context, the study as a whole: Samples from collaborators originated in the United States, Italy and Spain and spanned both the acute and convalescent phases of COVID-19. The prospective study material was composed of cDNA or gDNA derived from T cells, B-cell-depleted T cells, or PBMCs. Nearly every sample came with metadata listing a de-identified subject ID, COVID-19 status, age in years and sex. The repertoires were released in a freely available public database intended as a resource for research on the immune response to SARS-CoV-2. HLA class I and class II types, where available, came from metadata supplied by the sample provider rather than from assay-based typing. Subjects who had been exposed to COVID-19, were actively infected with it, or had recovered from it provided the deeply sampled blood TCRbeta repertoires that made up the dataset. The samples were drawn from two sources: the first 160 participants of the ongoing ImmuneRACE study, and 950 to 1,500 subjects contributed by 6 global collaborators. The paper's findings and limits, for the study overall: How much clinical and demographic metadata was included differed by source and by participant, and the metadata was provided uncurated.

The immunoSEQ Assay, a bias-controlled multiplex PCR, was used to amplify TCRbeta CDR3 regions from genomic DNA. Concerning the study's data processing: The number of nucleated cells in each sample was estimated from the amplification of reference gene primers within the assay. Sequence reads were collapsed and filtered to measure the absolute abundance of every unique TCRbeta CDR3 rearrangement. For each sample, productive Simpson clonality was calculated by taking the square root of Simpson's diversity index across productive rearrangements. What TCRdb holds here is the immuneACCESS table cut down to in-frame rearrangements. Part of the clones is not present; checked against another copy, under half of the missing clones reflect an unresolved V gene, and the others are unexplained. From that table come the V and J calls and clone size; the DNA was used to work out D and trimming. The sample records approximately 190,000 clones, about 80% of which are singletons. The top ten clones comprise over 6.5% of the sample.

The V end loses 0 bases and the J end loses 7 bases, and a stretch of 10 bases separates them. The germline V gene (reference sequence) supplies CDR1 LNHNV and CDR2 YYDKDF. The cysteine opens and the phenylalanine closes a CDR3 of 15 amino acids. The retained sequence is limited to the CDR3, 45 bases, with the frame set at the first base. The sequenced material came from PBMCs or T cells enriched from blood (not recorded which). The sequence links TRBV15 to TRBJ1-6; TRBD1 might be the D gene, on 5 matching bases. The TCR sequence derives from a middle-aged man who had recovered from COVID-19. The sequenced DNA: TGTGCCACCAGCAGAGATCCGGGGGGGAATTCACCCCTCCACTTT. Translation gives CATSRDPGGNSPLHF.